This record concerns one TCR beta chain sequence. CDR3 length: 12 residues. Germline-derived CDR1 and CDR2 are MNHEY and SVGEGT. V was cut by 3 bases and J by 7 bases, with 7 bases left in between. The data were taken from a study of blood T cell repertoires in COVID-19. Assay: immunoSEQ multiplex PCR; the TCRdb copy retains only in-frame clones and omits some. The sample has 84,000 or so clones, roughly 80% seen once. Material for sequencing was peripheral blood. The TCR originated in a man aged 70 or older with acute or convalescent COVID-19. The genes are TRBV6-2 or TRBV6-3 and TRBJ1-5; D is undetermined. The CDR3 region is CASSYHPQPQHF. In DNA, the CDR3 is TGTGCCAGCAGTTATCATCCACAGCCCCAGCATTTT.